This TCR beta chain came from a study of T cells in Graves' hyperthyroidism and ophthalmopathy. Regions amplified from RNA transcripts were the TCR beta CDR3 regions. HTBI primers drove first-round RT-PCR of the TCR CDR3. TCRdb called the multiplex PCR reads again in MiXCR, with one record for every CDR3 protein. The sample has roughly 500,000 distinct CDR3 sequences; 46% are singletons. The clonotype was recovered from an adult woman with Graves' disease, either hyperthyroidism or ophthalmopathy (not recorded which). What was sequenced was peripheral blood or thyroid tissue (not recorded which).

The CDR3 nucleotides are TGTGCCAGCAGCCCCGGGACTAGCGGGAGGGGGTATGAGCAGTTCTTC. Amino acids: CASSPGTSGRGYEQFF. The chain is built from TRBV7-9 and TRBJ2-1; TRBD2 matches 16 bases. The CDR3 is 16 amino acids. From germline, CDR1 is SEHNR and CDR2 FQNEAQ (reference sequence). J lost 8 bases, V lost 5 bases, and 6 bases had no gene match. Together with reference TRBV7-9 and TRBJ2-1, the CDR3 gives the full variable domain: DTGVSQNPRHKITKRGQNVTFRCDPISEHNRLYWYRQTLGQGPEFLTYFQNEAQLEKSRLLSDRFSAERPKGSFSTLEIQRTEQGDSAMYLCASSPGTSGRGYEQFFGPGTRLTVL.